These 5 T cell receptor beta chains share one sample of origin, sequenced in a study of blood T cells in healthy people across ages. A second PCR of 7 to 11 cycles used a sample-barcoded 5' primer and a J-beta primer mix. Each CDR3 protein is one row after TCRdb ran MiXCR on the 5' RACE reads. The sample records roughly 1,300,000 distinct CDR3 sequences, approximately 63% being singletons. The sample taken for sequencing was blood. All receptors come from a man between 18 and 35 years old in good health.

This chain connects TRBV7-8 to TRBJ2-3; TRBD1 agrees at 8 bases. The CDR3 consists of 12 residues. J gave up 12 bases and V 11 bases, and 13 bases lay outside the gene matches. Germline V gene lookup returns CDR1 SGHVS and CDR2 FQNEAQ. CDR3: CAVTRWGQDQYF. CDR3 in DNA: TGTGCCGTCACCCGGTGGGGACAGGACCAGTATTTT.

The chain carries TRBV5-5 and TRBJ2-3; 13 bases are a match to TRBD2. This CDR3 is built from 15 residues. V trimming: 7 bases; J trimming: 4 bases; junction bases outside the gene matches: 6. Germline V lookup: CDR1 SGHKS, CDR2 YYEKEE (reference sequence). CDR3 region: CASPGTSGISDTQYF. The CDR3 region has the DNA TGTGCCAGCCCCGGGACTAGCGGGATTTCAGATACGCAGTATTTT.

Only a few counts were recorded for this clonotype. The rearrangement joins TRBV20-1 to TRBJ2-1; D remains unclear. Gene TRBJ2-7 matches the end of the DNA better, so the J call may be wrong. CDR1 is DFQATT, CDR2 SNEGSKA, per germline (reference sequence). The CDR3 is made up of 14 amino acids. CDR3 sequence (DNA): TGCAGTGCTAGAGGCGCGGCATTCCGCCACGAGCAGTACTTC. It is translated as CSARGAAFRHEQYF.

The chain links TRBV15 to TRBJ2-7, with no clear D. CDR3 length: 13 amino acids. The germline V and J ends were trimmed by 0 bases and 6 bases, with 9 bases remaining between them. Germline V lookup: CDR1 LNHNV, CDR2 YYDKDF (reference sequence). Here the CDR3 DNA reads TGTGCCACCAGCAGAGATCCTGGTACCGAGCAGTACTTC. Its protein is CATSRDPGTEQYF.

CDR3 sequence (DNA): TGCGCCAGCAGTGTACTCAGCGGTAGCTCCTACAATGAGCAGTTCTTC. Amino acids: CASSVLSGSSYNEQFF. The chain combines TRBV10-1 with TRBJ2-1; tentatively, D is TRBD2 (5 bases). The length of the CDR3 is 16 residues. CDR1 is WNHNN, CDR2 SYGVQD, per germline (reference sequence). The germline V and J ends were trimmed by 4 bases and 0 bases, with 13 bases remaining between them.